Shown below are 13 T cell receptor beta chains from a single sample sequenced in a study of shared clonotypes between healthy human individuals. Some clones are missing from TCRdb's copy, which holds only in-frame ones; the method was immunoSEQ multiplex PCR. The sample has approximately 590,000 clones; around 95% are singletons. Naive CD8 cells lacked CD45RO, underwent positive selection for CCR7 and left out terminally differentiated effector memory CD45RA+ cells. Sequencing input: naive CD8+ T cells sorted from blood. These receptors originate from a woman aged 25-40 years in good health.

The chain links TRBV7-9 to TRBJ2-5; 8 bases map to TRBD2. The CDR3 is 15 residues long. With V trimmed by 5 bases and J by 2 bases, 7 bases remained unmatched. Germline assignment: CDR1 SEHNR and CDR2 FQNEAQ (reference sequence). The CDR3 DNA is TGTGCCAGCAGCCCGTTTAGCGGGGCGCAAGAGACCCAGTACTTC. It translates to CASSPFSGAQETQYF.

Turning to this clone: This sample includes further DNA sequences coding for the same CDR3. The chain's CDR3 is CASSLSRSYEQYF. The CDR3 DNA reads as TGTGCCAGCAGCCTGAGCCGATCCTACGAGCAGTACTTC. This chain connects TRBV27 to TRBJ2-7; D unclear. Germline CDR1 and CDR2: MNHEY and SMNVEV (reference sequence). V was clipped by 6 bases and J by 1 base, with 10 bases between them. The CDR3 sequence is 13 residues long.

This chain uses TRBV27 with TRBJ1-4; no definite D call. The CDR3 is 12 amino acids. Germline-derived CDR1 and CDR2 are MNHEY and SMNVEV (reference sequence). Between the trimmed V and J ends, which lost 2 bases and 7 bases, there was a span of 5 bases. CDR3 residues: CASSLNGEKLFF. The DNA of the CDR3 is TGTGCCAGCAGTTTAAACGGTGAAAAACTGTTTTTT.

This clone has more than one count but fewer than ten. This sample also contains other DNA sequences that code for the same CDR3. The chain links TRBV6-1 to TRBJ2-7; the match to TRBD2 covers 8 bases. CDR1 is MNHNS, CDR2 SASEGT, per germline. Trimming cost V 7 bases and J 1 base; bases outside gene matches: 9. The CDR3 has 15 amino acids. The CDR3 DNA reads as TGTGCCAGCACCGAGGGGCTAGCGGGTTCCTACGAGCAGTACTTC. This sequence encodes CASTEGLAGSYEQYF.

This rearrangement joins TRBV2 to TRBJ2-3; 11 nucleotides line up with TRBD2. From germline, CDR1 is SNHLY and CDR2 FYNNEI. Trimming removed 3 bases from V and 4 bases from J; junction bases left unmatched: 6. This CDR3 spans 16 amino acids. DNA for the CDR3: TGTGCCAGCAGTGAGTCGACTAGCGGGAACCCAGATACGCAGTATTTT. Its protein is CASSESTSGNPDTQYF. The full variable domain, its missing parts supplied by reference TRBV2 and TRBJ2-3, is EPEVTQTPSHQVTQMGQEVILRCVPISNHLYFYWYRQILGQKVEFLVSFYNNEISEKSEIFDDQFSVERPDGSNFTLKIRSTKLEDSAMYFCASSESTSGNPDTQYFGPGTRLTVL.

The chain is built from TRBV6-6 and TRBJ2-7, with TRBD2 matching over 9 bases. Germline CDR1 reads MNHNY; CDR2 reads SVGAGI (reference sequence). This CDR3 has 16 residues. With 5 bases clipped from V and 6 bases from J, the junction kept 14 bases outside the gene matches. CDR3 sequence: CASSLTIAGETSEQYF. The CDR3 DNA sequence: TGTGCCAGCAGTCTTACAATAGCGGGAGAGACTTCCGAGCAGTACTTC.

As concerns this clone: The identical CDR3 is also encoded by other nucleotide sequences in the sample. The rearrangement links TRBV9 to TRBJ1-1, with D uncertain. V was clipped by 0 bases and J by 5 bases, with 8 bases between them. In germline, CDR1 is SGDLS, CDR2 YYNGEE. This CDR3 has 13 residues. The CDR3 sequence: CASSVGVGTEAFF. The CDR3, as DNA: TGTGCCAGCAGCGTAGGGGTTGGGACTGAAGCTTTCTTT.

The chain combines TRBV4-1 with TRBJ1-5; the D gene is possibly TRBD1 (6 bases). Germline values: CDR1 MGHRA, CDR2 YSYEKL. V was trimmed by 3 bases and J by 7 bases, leaving 31 bases between them. CDR3 size: 20 residues. The CDR3 DNA sequence: TGCGCCAGCAGCCAGGAGGACCCTACGGCAGGGGACTTAGTAAGGCAGCCCCAGCATTTT. It yields the protein CASSQEDPTAGDLVRQPQHF.

The chain joins TRBV28 to TRBJ1-5; 8 bases align to TRBD1. Per the germline V gene, CDR1 is MDHEN and CDR2 is SYDVKM. The CDR3 loop spans 17 amino acids. V was pared by 1 base and J by 10 bases, with 15 bases of the junction left unmatched. The chain's CDR3 is CASSLYWAGGSAEPQHF. The CDR3 bases are TGTGCCAGCAGTTTATACTGGGCAGGGGGCTCGGCGGAACCCCAGCATTTT.

The chain combines TRBV11-2 with TRBJ2-7; TRBD1 aligns across 7 bases. The V gene end was trimmed by 10 bases and the J gene end by 5 bases; junction bases not matched to a gene: 14. Germline V gives CDR1 SGHAT, CDR2 FQNNGV. The CDR3 runs 14 residues. Written as DNA, the CDR3 is TGTGCCATTGCGGGTGACAGGGCCTTTCACGAGCAGTACTTC. Translated, it gives CAIAGDRAFHEQYF.

Turning to this clone: Other DNA sequences of this sample code for an identical CDR3. The chain employs TRBV28 and TRBJ2-7, with 7 bases matching TRBD2. The ends lost 3 bases at V and 5 bases at J; junction bases unmatched: 4. There are 13 residues in the CDR3. The V gene's germline CDR1 is MDHEN and CDR2 SYDVKM. CDR3 sequence: CASSFRLADEQYF. The CDR3 bases are TGTGCCAGCAGTTTTAGGCTAGCGGACGAGCAGTACTTC.

J is TRBJ2-1 and V is TRBV7-9; 7 bases align to TRBD1. The V and J ends lost 5 bases and 10 bases, in that order; junction bases with no gene match: 8. This CDR3 spans 13 amino acids. Germline V CDR1 and CDR2: SEHNR, FQNEAQ (reference sequence). CDR3: CASSTTGDREQFF. The CDR3 bases are TGTGCCAGCAGCACTACAGGGGATCGGGAGCAGTTCTTC.

This chain uses TRBV10-3 with TRBJ2-3; a weak D match, TRBD1 (5 bases). V was shortened by 0 bases and J by 6 bases, with 16 bases between the two germline ends. Germline V CDR1 and CDR2: ENHRY, SYGVKD. This CDR3 has 16 residues. The CDR3 DNA sequence: TGTGCCATCAGTGAGTCAGGCGGTGAAGGGGTGGATACGCAGTATTTT. This encodes CAISESGGEGVDTQYF.